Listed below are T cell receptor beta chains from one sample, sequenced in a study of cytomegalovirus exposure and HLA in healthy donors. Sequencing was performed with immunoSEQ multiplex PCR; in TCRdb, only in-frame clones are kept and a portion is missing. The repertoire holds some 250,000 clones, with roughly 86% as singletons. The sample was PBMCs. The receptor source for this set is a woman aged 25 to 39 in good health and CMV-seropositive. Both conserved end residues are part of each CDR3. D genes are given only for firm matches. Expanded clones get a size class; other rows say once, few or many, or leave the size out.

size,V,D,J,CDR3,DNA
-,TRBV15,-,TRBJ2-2,CATSFRVLNTGELFF,TGTGCCACCAGCTTCAGGGTGCTGAACACCGGGGAGCTGTTTTTT
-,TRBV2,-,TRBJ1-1,CASSADLDSLKAFF,TGTGCCAGCAGTGCTGACTTGGACAGCTTAAAAGCTTTCTTT
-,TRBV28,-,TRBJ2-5,CASSTGRWENQETQYF,TGTGCCAGCAGCACTGGGCGCTGGGAGAATCAAGAGACCCAGTACTTC
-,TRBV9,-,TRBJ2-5,CASSVDGGLGTQYF,TGTGCCAGCAGCGTAGATGGGGGGTTGGGGACCCAGTACTTC
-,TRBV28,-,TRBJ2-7,CASRDTRYEQYF,TGTGCCAGCAGAGACACCCGCTACGAGCAGTACTTC
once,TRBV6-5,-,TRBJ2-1,CASSYSVVSNEQFF,TGTGCCAGCAGTTACTCGGTGGTGAGCAATGAGCAGTTCTTC
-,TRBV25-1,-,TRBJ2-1,CASKSGALNEQFF,TGTGCCAGCAAATCAGGGGCTCTGAATGAGCAGTTCTTC
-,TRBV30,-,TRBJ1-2,CAWSVGVGYTF,TGTGCCTGGAGCGTAGGGGTTGGCTACACCTTC
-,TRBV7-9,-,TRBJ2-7,CASSLEGYSPYEQYF,TGTGCCAGCAGCTTAGAGGGGTACAGCCCCTACGAGCAGTACTTC
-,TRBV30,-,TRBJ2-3,CAWSRLTSTDTQYF,TGTGCCTGGAGTAGACTGACTAGCACAGATACGCAGTATTTT
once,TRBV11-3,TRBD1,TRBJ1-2,CASSFTGGPLYGYTF,TGTGCCAGCAGCTTCACAGGGGGCCCTTTGTATGGCTACACCTTC
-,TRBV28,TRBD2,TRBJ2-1,CASSLTSGMRNEQFF,TGTGCCAGCAGTTTGACTAGCGGGATGAGAAATGAGCAGTTCTTC
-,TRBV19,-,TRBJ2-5,CASSMGRETQYF,TGTGCCAGTAGTATGGGGAGAGAGACCCAGTACTTC
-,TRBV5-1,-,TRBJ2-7,CASSLAMIDEQYF,TGCGCCAGCAGCTTGGCTATGATAGACGAGCAGTACTTC
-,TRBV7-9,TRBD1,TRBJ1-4,CASSLRTGVNEKLFF,TGTGCCAGCAGCCTAAGGACAGGGGTTAATGAAAAACTGTTTTTT
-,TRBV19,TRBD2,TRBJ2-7,CASSMGLALYEQYF,TGTGCCAGTAGTATGGGACTAGCGCTCTACGAGCAGTACTTC
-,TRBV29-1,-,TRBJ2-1,CSVEPGERANEQFF,TGCAGCGTTGAACCGGGGGAGCGGGCCAATGAGCAGTTCTTC
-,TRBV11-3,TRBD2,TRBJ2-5,CASSLRETSGQETQYF,TGTGCCAGCAGCTTAAGAGAGACTAGCGGCCAAGAGACCCAGTACTTC
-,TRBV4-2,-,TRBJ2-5,CASSQDSARGRETQYF,TGTGCCAGCAGCCAAGATTCGGCCAGGGGACGGGAGACCCAGTACTTC
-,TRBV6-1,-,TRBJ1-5,CASSSGQRQPQHF,TGTGCCAGCAGCTCGGGACAACGTCAGCCCCAGCATTTT
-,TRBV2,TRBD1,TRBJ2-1,CASRGQGGSGSNEQFF,TGTGCCAGCCGGGGACAGGGAGGGAGTGGATCCAATGAGCAGTTCTTC
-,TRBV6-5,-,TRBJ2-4,CASRPNDIQYF,TGTGCCAGCAGACCTAATGACATTCAGTACTTC
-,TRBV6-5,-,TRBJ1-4,CASSYSIQGVYEKLFF,TGTGCCAGCAGTTACTCGATTCAAGGGGTATATGAAAAACTGTTTTTT
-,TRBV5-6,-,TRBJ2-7,CASSSEDRYSYEQYF,TGTGCCAGCAGCTCGGAAGACAGATACTCCTACGAGCAGTACTTC
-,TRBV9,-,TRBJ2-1,CASSLEGDEQFF,TGTGCCAGCAGCTTAGAAGGGGATGAGCAGTTCTTC
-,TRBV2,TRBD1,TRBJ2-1,CASKIAGTGGYNEQFF,TGTGCCAGCAAAATTGCCGGGACAGGGGGCTATAATGAGCAGTTCTTC
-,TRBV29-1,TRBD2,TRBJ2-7,CSVEDQGTSGRSSYEQYF,TGCAGCGTTGAAGATCAAGGGACTAGCGGGAGGAGCTCCTACGAGCAGTACTTC
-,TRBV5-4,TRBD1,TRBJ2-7,CASSGTGRTEQYF,TGTGCCAGCTCAGGGACAGGGCGCACCGAGCAGTACTTC
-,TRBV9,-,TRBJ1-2,CASSAGRANYGYTF,TGTGCCAGCAGCGCCGGGAGAGCTAACTATGGCTACACCTTC
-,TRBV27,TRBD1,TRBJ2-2,CASTPKQGATGELFF,TGTGCCAGCACCCCTAAACAGGGGGCGACCGGGGAGCTGTTTTTT
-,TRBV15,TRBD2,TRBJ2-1,CATSAGPGTSGRNEQFF,TGTGCCACCAGCGCCGGCCCCGGGACTAGCGGGAGGAATGAGCAGTTCTTC
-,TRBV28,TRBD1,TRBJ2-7,CASSLSGWDREAYEQYF,TGTGCCAGCAGTTTAAGTGGATGGGACAGGGAAGCCTACGAGCAGTACTTC
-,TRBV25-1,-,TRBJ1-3,CASSEPGGSGNTIYF,TGTGCCAGCAGTGAGCCCGGGGGCTCTGGAAACACCATATATTTT
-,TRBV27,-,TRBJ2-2,CASRPLPGSLANTGELFF,TGTGCCAGCAGACCTCTCCCGGGGTCCCTCGCGAACACCGGGGAGCTGTTTTTT
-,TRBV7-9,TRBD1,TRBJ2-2,CASSQGAGNTGELFF,TGTGCCAGCAGCCAGGGGGCAGGGAACACCGGGGAGCTGTTTTTT
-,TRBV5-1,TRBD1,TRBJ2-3,CASSLTGGRDTQYF,TGCGCCAGCAGCTTGACAGGGGGACGAGATACGCAGTATTTT
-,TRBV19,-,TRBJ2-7,CASIRARGIPIHYEQYF,TGTGCCAGTATTAGGGCCCGGGGGATACCTATCCATTACGAGCAGTACTTC
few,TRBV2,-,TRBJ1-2,CASSGAGFYYGYTF,TGTGCCAGCAGTGGGGCAGGGTTCTACTATGGCTACACCTTC
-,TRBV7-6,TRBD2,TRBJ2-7,CASSLSRLAGHEQYF,TGTGCCAGCAGCTTATCGCGACTAGCGGGACACGAGCAGTACTTC
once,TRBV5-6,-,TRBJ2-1,CASSFLSGYEQFF,TGTGCCAGCAGCTTTCTTAGCGGCTATGAGCAGTTCTTC
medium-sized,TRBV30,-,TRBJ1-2,CAWSVQGHYGYTF,TGTGCCTGGAGTGTACAGGGCCACTATGGCTACACCTTC
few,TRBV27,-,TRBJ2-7,CASGSTHEQYF,TGTGCCAGCGGGAGTACCCACGAGCAGTACTTC
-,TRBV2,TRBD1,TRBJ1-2,CASTRTGGPPYGYTF,TGTGCCTCTACTCGGACAGGGGGGCCCCCGTATGGCTACACCTTC
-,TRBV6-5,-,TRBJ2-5,CASSYPNAGTQYF,TGTGCCAGCAGTTACCCCAATGCCGGGACCCAGTACTTC
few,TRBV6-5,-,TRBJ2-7,CASSYSSVRTTYEQYF,TGTGCCAGCAGTTACTCGTCTGTCCGGACTACCTACGAGCAGTACTTC
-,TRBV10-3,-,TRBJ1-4,CAISEQGSNEKLFF,TGTGCCATCAGTGAGCAGGGTTCGAATGAAAAACTGTTTTTT
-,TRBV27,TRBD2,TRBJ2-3,CASSLITSGKKAISTDTQYF,TGTGCCAGCAGTTTAATAACTAGCGGGAAGAAGGCTATTAGCACAGATACGCAGTATTTT
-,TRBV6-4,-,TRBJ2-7,CASSPTPLAGYYCEQYF,TGTGCCAGCAGCCCTACCCCCCTGGCAGGGTACTATTGCGAGCAGTACTTC
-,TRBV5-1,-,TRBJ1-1,CASSTGGEGTEAFF,TGCGCCAGCAGTACTGGGGGGGAGGGCACTGAAGCTTTCTTT
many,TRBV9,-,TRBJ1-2,CASPFWGQGNIYYGYTF,TGTGCCAGCCCATTTTGGGGGCAGGGAAATATTTACTATGGCTACACCTTC
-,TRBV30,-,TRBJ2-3,CAWSTEIGVPSTDTQYF,TGTGCCTGGAGTACCGAGATCGGGGTCCCCAGCACAGATACGCAGTATTTT
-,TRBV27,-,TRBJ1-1,CASKTENTEAFF,TGTGCCAGTAAGACAGAAAACACTGAAGCTTTCTTT
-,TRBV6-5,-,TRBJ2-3,CASSYSGGITDTQYF,TGTGCCAGCAGTTACTCGGGGGGAATCACAGATACGCAGTATTTT